The sequence of this TCR beta chain was determined in a study of identical twins. Findings of the study overall: One should note that invariant MAIT and iNKT cells could partly confound zero-insertion analyses. Monozygotic twin pairs showed more out-of-frame TCR alpha sharing than models estimated.

This CDR3 region has 12 residues. Germline-derived CDR1 and CDR2 are SQVTM and ANQGSEA. V was pared by 4 bases and J by 9 bases, with 14 bases between. TCRdb fed the 5' RACE reads into MiXCR, producing one record per CDR3 protein. The sample has about 240,000 distinct CDR3 sequences, roughly 12% seen once. This clonotype occurred many times. No antigen is known for it. Separately, the same data were catalogued under a study of yellow fever vaccine responses in identical twins.

The chain uses TRBV29-1 and TRBJ2-3; D tentatively fits TRBD1 or TRBD2 (5 bases each). Sequenced material: memory (CD45RO+) T cells sorted from blood. The source is a woman under 30 in good health. The CDR3 reads CSVAQGRETQYF. The CDR3 coding sequence is TGCAGCGTTGCGCAGGGAAGGGAGACGCAGTATTTT.